This record concerns one T cell receptor beta chain sequence. The antigen remains undetermined. The V and J ends lost 0 bases and 5 bases, in that order; junction bases with no gene match: 7. The CDR3 consists of 16 residues. CDR1 is MGHRA, CDR2 YSYEKL, per germline. This sample is drawn from a study of T cell repertoires in cytomegalovirus infection. Overall study results and limits: CMV-specific TCR beta clonotypes restricted by HLA-C dominated the ex vivo response. Cumulative public TCR beta family frequency identified CMV carriers with the relevant HLA.

One entry per CDR3 protein results from TCRdb running MiXCR on the reads. Among 500,000 or so distinct CDR3 sequences listed, 16% were seen once. V usage is TRBV4-1 and J usage is TRBJ2-7, with 10 positions matching TRBD2. The clonotype comes from a human donor in good health (CMV status not recorded). Some clones in this sample may be carry-over from other donors' samples. The specimen was CD8+ T cells from PBMCs. CDR3 sequence (DNA): TGCGCCAGCAGCCAAGATGGGCCTAGCGGGAGCAACGAGCAGTACTTC. It encodes CASSQDGPSGSNEQYF.